This T cell receptor (beta chain) stems from a study of cytomegalovirus exposure and HLA in healthy donors. Study-wide background: The approximately 710 first-cohort repertoires and the roughly 130 validation repertoires shared the same platform, a later analysis reported.

Profiling relied on immunoSEQ multiplex PCR, and the TCRdb table lists in-frame clones only, not all of them. The data show 120,000 or so clones, over 75% seen once. Points on this clone: Its antigen is unidentified.

Findings and limits, study-wide: First-cohort TCR clusters tended to co-occur in the 120 or so validation repertoires, a later analysis found. TCR beta chains numbering more than 150 were designated cytomegalovirus-associated. There were a few CMV-associated chains whose specificity for CMV antigens was confirmed in vitro.

Sequencing was done on a sample of PBMCs. The receptor comes from a woman aged 25-40 years in good health and CMV-seronegative.

Written as DNA, the CDR3 is TGTGCCAGCAGTAAGGGGTTCCAAGAGACCCAGTACTTC. This gives the protein CASSKGFQETQYF. The gene calls are TRBV27 and TRBJ2-5, with a tentative D call TRBD1 (5 bases). Germline V lookup: CDR1 MNHEY, CDR2 SMNVEV (reference sequence). V was shortened by 5 bases and J by 1 base, with 8 bases between the two germline ends. The CDR3 spans 13 residues.